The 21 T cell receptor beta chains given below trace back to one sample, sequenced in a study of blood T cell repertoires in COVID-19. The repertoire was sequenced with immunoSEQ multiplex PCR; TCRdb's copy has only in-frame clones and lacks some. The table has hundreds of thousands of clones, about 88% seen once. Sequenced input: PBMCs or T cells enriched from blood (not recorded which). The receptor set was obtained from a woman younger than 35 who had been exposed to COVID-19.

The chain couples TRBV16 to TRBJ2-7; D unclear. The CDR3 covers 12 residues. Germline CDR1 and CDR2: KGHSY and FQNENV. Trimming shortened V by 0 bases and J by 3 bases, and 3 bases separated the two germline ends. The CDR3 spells CASSQSLYEQYF. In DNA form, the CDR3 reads TGTGCCAGCAGCCAATCTCTCTACGAGCAGTACTTC.

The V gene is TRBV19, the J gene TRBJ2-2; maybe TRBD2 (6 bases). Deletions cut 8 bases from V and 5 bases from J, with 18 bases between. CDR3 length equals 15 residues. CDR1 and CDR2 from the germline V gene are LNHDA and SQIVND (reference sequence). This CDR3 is CASRLGGPSTGELFF. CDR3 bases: TGTGCCAGTCGCCTCGGGGGACCGAGTACCGGGGAGCTGTTTTTT.

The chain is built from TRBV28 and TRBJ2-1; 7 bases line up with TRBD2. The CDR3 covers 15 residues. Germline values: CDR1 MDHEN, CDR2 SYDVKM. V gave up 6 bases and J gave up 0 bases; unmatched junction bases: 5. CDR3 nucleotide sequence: TGTGCCAGCAGCTCCCCTAGCGGCTCCTACAATGAGCAGTTCTTC. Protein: CASSSPSGSYNEQFF. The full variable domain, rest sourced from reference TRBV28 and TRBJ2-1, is DVKVTQSSRYLVKRTGEKVFLECVQDMDHENMFWYRQDPGLGLRLIYFSYDVKMKEKGDIPEGYSVSREKKERFSLILESASTNQTSMYLCASSSPSGSYNEQFFGPGTRLTVL.

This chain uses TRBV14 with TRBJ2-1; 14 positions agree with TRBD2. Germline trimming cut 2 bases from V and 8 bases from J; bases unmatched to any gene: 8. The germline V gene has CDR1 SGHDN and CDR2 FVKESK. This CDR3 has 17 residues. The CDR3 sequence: CASSQRLAGGRYHEQFF. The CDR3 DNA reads TGTGCCAGCAGCCAAAGACTAGCGGGAGGGCGGTATCATGAGCAGTTCTTC. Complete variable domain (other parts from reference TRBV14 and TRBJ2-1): EAGVTQFPSHSVIEKGQTVTLRCDPISGHDNLYWYRRVMGKEIKFLLHFVKESKQDESGMPNNRFLAERTGGTYSTLKVQPAELEDSGVYFCASSQRLAGGRYHEQFFGPGTRLTVL.

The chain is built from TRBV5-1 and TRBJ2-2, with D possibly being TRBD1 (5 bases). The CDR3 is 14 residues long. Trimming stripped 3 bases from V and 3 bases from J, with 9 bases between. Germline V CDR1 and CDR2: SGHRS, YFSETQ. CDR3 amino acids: CASSYPGYTGELFF. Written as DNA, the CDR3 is TGCGCCAGCAGCTATCCAGGGTACACCGGGGAGCTGTTTTTT.

The CDR3 is CASSGQGRGNTIYF. The DNA of the CDR3 is TGTGCCAGCAGTGGCCAGGGAAGAGGAAACACCATATATTTT. The genes are TRBV6-2 or TRBV6-3 and TRBJ1-3, with TRBD1 as a possible D gene (5 bases). Germline V gene lookup returns CDR1 MNHEY and CDR2 SVGEGT. Trimming took 5 bases from V and 4 from J, leaving 12 bases between them. CDR3 length: 14 residues.

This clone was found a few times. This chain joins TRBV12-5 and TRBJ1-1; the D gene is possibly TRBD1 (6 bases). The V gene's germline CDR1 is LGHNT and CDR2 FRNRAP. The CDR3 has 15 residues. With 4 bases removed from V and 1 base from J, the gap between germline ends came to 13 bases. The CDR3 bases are TGTGCTAGTGGTTCGGGGTGGACAGAGAACACTGAAGCTTTCTTT. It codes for CASGSGWTENTEAFF.

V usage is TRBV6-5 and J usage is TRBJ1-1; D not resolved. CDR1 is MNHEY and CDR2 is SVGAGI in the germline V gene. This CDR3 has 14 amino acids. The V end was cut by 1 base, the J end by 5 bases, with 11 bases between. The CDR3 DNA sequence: TGTGCCAGCAGTTACTTCGCAGGCGAGACTGAAGCTTTCTTT. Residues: CASSYFAGETEAFF.

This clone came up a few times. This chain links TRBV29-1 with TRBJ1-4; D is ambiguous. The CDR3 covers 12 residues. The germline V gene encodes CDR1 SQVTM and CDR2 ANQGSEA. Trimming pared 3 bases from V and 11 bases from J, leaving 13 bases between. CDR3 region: CSVDLGHGKLFF. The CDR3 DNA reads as TGCAGCGTTGACCTCGGCCACGGGAAACTGTTTTTT.

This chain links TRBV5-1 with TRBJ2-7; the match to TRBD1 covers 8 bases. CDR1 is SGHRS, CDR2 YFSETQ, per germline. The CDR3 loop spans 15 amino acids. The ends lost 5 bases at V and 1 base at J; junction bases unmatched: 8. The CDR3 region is CASRRTGLFSYEQYF. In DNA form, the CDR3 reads TGCGCCAGCAGGCGGACAGGGTTATTTTCCTACGAGCAGTACTTC.

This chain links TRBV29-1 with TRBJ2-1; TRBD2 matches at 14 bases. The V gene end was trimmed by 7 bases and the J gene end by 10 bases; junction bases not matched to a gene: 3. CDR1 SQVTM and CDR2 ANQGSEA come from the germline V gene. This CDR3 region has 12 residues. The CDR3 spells CSAGLAGVEQFF. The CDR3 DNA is TGCAGCGCGGGACTAGCGGGGGTAGAGCAGTTCTTC.

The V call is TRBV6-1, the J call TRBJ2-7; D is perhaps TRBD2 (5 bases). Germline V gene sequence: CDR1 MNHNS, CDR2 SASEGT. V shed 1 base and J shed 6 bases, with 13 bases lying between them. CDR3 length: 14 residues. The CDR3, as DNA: TGTGCCAGCAGTGAAGGGGTGAGGGTGGGCGAGCAGTACTTC. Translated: CASSEGVRVGEQYF.

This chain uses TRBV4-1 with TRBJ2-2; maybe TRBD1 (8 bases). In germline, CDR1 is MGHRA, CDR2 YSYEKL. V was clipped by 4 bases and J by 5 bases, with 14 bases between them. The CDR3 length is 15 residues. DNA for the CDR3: TGCGCCAGCAGCCCCGGACAGGGAGGGACCGGGGAGCTGTTTTTT. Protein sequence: CASSPGQGGTGELFF.

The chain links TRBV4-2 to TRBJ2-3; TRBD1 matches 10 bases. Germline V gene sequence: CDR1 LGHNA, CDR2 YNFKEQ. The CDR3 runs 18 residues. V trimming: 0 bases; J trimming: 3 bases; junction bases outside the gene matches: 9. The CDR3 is CASSQDADRGRTTDTQYF. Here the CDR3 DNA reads TGTGCCAGCAGCCAAGACGCTGACAGGGGGCGGACAACAGATACGCAGTATTTT.

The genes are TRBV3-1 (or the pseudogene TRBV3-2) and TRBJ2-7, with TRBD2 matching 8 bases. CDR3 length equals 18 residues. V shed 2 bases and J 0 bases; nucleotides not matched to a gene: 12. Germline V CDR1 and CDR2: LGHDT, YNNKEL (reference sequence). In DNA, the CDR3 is TGTGCCAGCAGCCAAAAGTTGGCGGGAGGTTCTCTCTCCTACGAGCAGTACTTC. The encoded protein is CASSQKLAGGSLSYEQYF.

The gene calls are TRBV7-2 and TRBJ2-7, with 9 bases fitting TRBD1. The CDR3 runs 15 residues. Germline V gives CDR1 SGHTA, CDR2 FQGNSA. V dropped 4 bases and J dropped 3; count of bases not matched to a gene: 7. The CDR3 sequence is CASSSSSGQGYEQYF. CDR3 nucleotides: TGTGCCAGCAGCTCCTCCTCGGGACAGGGCTACGAGCAGTACTTC.

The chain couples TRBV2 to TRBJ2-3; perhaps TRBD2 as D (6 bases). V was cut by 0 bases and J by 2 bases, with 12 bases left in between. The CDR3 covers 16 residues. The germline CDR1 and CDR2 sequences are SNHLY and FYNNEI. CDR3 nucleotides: TGTGCCAGCAGTGAAGCGCGGCGGGGCACCACAGATACGCAGTATTTT. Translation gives CASSEARRGTTDTQYF.

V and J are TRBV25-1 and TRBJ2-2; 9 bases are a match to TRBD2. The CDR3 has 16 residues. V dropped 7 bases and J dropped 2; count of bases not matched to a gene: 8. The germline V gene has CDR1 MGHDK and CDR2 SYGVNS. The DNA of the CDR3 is TGTGCCAGCATTACCGGGACTAGCCCCAACACCGGGGAGCTGTTTTTT. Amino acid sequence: CASITGTSPNTGELFF. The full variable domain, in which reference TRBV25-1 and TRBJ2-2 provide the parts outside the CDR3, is EADIYQTPRYLVIGTGKKITLECSQTMGHDKMYWYQQDPGMELHLIHYSYGVNSTEKGDLSSESTVSRIRTEHFPLTLESARPSHTSQYLCASITGTSPNTGELFFGEGSRLTVL.

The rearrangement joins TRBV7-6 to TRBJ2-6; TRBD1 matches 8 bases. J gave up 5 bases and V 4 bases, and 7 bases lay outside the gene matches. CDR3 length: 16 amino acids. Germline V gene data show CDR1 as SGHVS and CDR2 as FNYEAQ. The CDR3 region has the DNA TGTGCCAGCAGCTACACAACAGGGGGATGGGCCAACGTCCTGACTTTC. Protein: CASSYTTGGWANVLTF.

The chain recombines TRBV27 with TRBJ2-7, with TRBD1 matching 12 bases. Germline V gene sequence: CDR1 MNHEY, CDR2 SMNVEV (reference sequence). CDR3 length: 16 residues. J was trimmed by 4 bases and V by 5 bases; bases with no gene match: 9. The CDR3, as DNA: TGTGCCAGCAGTCCACCCCCGGGACAGGGGGCTTACGAGCAGTACTTC. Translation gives CASSPPPGQGAYEQYF.

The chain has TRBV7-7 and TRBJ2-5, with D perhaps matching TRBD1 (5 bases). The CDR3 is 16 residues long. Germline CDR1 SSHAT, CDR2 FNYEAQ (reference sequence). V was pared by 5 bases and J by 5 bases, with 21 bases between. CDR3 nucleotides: TGTGCCAGCAGCCCCGGCCCCTCAGGGTCCGGGGAGACCCAGTACTTC. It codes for CASSPGPSGSGETQYF.